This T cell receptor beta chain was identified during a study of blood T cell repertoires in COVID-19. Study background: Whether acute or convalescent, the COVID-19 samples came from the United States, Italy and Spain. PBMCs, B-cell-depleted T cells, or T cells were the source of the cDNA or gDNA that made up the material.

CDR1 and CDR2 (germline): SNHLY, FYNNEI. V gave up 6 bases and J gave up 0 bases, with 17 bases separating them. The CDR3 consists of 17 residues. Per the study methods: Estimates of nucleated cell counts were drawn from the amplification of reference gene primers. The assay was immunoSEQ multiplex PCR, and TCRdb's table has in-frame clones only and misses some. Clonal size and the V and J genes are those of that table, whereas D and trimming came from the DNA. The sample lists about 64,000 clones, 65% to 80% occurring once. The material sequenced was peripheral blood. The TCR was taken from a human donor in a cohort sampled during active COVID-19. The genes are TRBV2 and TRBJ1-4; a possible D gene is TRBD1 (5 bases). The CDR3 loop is CASRAGQTGATNEKLFF. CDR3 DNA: TGTGCCAGCAGGGCGGGGCAGACTGGGGCAACTAATGAAAAACTGTTTTTT.